This T cell receptor (beta chain) was observed in a study of Ad26.COV2.S vaccination and SARS-CoV-2 variants. Study at large: Donor got 5x10^10 or 1x10^11 viral particles of Ad26.COV2.S. General study results and limits: Participants given vaccine showed non-spike TCR breadth similar to that of placebo recipients.

Treatment given: about 20 received Ad26.COV2.S at low or high dose, single or two shots; 5 received placebo; per-sample allocation not given. After the first vaccine or placebo injection, samples were drawn on day 63. It was an adult aged 18-55 years in Boston who was the donor. An Ad26 vector carrying the Wuhan-strain SARS-CoV-2 spike served as the vaccine. Profiled with immunoSEQ multiplex PCR; TCRdb holds only in-frame clones, not every one. The sample consists of around 310,000 clones, almost 90% of them appearing once. Remarks on this clone: Antigen: not known.

Per germline, CDR1 SGHVS and CDR2 FQNEAQ. The CDR3 runs 16 residues. The V end was cut by 4 bases, the J end by 0 bases, with 14 bases between. The rearrangement uses TRBV7-8 and TRBJ2-3, with a weak D call TRBD1 (5 bases). The sample was peripheral blood, taken in a trial of Ad26.COV2.S vaccine versus placebo. This sequence was found in a person aged 18-65 years who received the Ad26.COV2.S COVID-19 vaccine or a placebo. Here the CDR3 reads CASSSSLGVSTDTQYF. CDR3 nucleotides: TGTGCCAGCAGCTCCTCTTTAGGGGTCAGCACAGATACGCAGTATTTT.